This T cell receptor (beta chain) originates from a study of cytomegalovirus exposure and HLA in healthy donors. At the level of the study: An early data release held approximately 85 million unique TCRs from HLA-typed donors.

Notes on this clone: Its target is unknown.

The germline gives CDR1 LNHNV, CDR2 YYDKDF (reference sequence). This CDR3 spans 14 amino acids. V was cut by 1 base and J by 8 bases, with 12 bases left in between. The study ran its PCR with 60 Vbeta and 13 Jbeta primers. This table comes from immunoSEQ multiplex PCR, and its TCRdb copy is limited to in-frame clones, with some not included. The top ten clones hold 3.3% of a sample with some 150,000 clones, roughly 80% of them seen once. Study-wide findings and caveats: Testing in vitro showed a few CMV-associated chains specific for CMV antigens. The study assumed roughly uniform donor sequencing depth for presence/absence analyses.

The source material was PBMCs. The chain has TRBV15 and TRBJ2-1; D is perhaps TRBD1 (6 bases). The receptor was isolated from a middle-aged man in good health and CMV-seronegative. The CDR3 region is CATSRGGQPYEQFF. The CDR3, as DNA: TGTGCCACCAGCAGAGGGGGGCAACCTTATGAGCAGTTCTTC.